Sequencing of this TCR beta chain was carried out in a study of T cell repertoires in cytomegalovirus infection. TCRdb recomputed calls from the reads with MiXCR, one row per CDR3 protein. Of 900,000 to 950,000 distinct CDR3 sequences in the sample, 30% to 40% were seen once. This clonotype was seen a handful of times. What it binds is not known. Per germline, CDR1 SGHVS and CDR2 FNYEAQ. The V segment lost 5 bases and the J segment 8 bases; nucleotides outside the gene matches: 13. The CDR3 length is 16 residues. J is TRBJ2-1 and V is TRBV7-6; the match to TRBD1 covers 9 bases. The TCR comes from a human donor in good health (CMV status not recorded). Some clones in this sample may be carry-over from other donors' samples. The specimen was cultured CD8+ T cells from PBMCs, collected from culture after CMV antigen stimulation. This chain's CDR3 is CASSPPGTGTVDEQFF. The CDR3 region has the DNA TGTGCCAGCAGCCCCCCCGGGACAGGGACAGTGGATGAGCAGTTCTTC.